Each of the 11 T cell receptor beta chains below was sequenced from the same sample in a study of blood T cell repertoires in COVID-19. Clones were read by immunoSEQ multiplex PCR, and TCRdb kept only the in-frame ones, dropping some. The repertoire holds 150,000 to 200,000 clones, with 90% as singletons. The sample was peripheral blood. Receptors originate from a man aged 50-59 years with acute or convalescent COVID-19.

This clone has only one observation. DNA for the CDR3: TGTGCCAGCAGTTTCCCTACAAGCGGGGGCACAGATACGCAGTATTTT. Translating it yields CASSFPTSGGTDTQYF. The genes are TRBV27 and TRBJ2-3, with TRBD2 matching 7 bases. J lost 1 base, V lost 3 bases, and 7 bases had no gene match. Germline V gene sequence: CDR1 MNHEY, CDR2 SMNVEV (reference sequence). The CDR3 has 16 amino acids.

Note on this clone: Additional DNA sequences in this sample encode the identical CDR3. This sequence joins TRBV19 and TRBJ2-2, with 10 bases aligning to TRBD1. From germline, CDR1 is LNHDA and CDR2 SQIVND (reference sequence). V shed 7 bases, J shed 4 bases, and the junction held 9 bases outside the gene matches. This CDR3 comprises 16 residues. CDR3 coding DNA: TGTGCCAGTACCCACAAAGACAGGGGGCTCACCGGGGAGCTGTTTTTT. Its protein product is CASTHKDRGLTGELFF. The complete variable domain, with remaining parts taken from reference TRBV19 and TRBJ2-2, reads DGGITQSPKYLFRKEGQNVTLSCEQNLNHDAMYWYRQDPGQGLRLIYYSQIVNDFQKGDIAEGYSVSREKKESFPLTVTSAQKNPTAFYLCASTHKDRGLTGELFFGEGSRLTVL.

The chain combines TRBV11-2 with TRBJ2-7; tentative D call: TRBD1 (5 bases). Germline V gives CDR1 SGHAT, CDR2 FQNNGV. CDR3 length: 14 residues. V was clipped by 0 bases and J by 6 bases, with 12 bases between them. CDR3 region: CASSLEAGFAEQYV. The CDR3 nucleotides read TGTGCCAGCAGCTTAGAGGCAGGGTTTGCCGAGCAGTACGTC.

The chain uses TRBV28 and TRBJ2-7, with D unresolved. The CDR3 is made up of 12 amino acids. Germline CDR1 and CDR2: MDHEN and SYDVKM. V was pared by 6 bases and J by 4 bases, with 10 bases between. This CDR3 reads CASRIAGYEQYF. The CDR3 bases are TGTGCCAGCAGAATAGCTGGGTACGAGCAGTACTTC.

This clone appeared once. The germline gene is not matched at one end of the junction; a read error may be the cause. The genes are TRBV24-1 and TRBJ2-3; possibly TRBD1 for D (6 bases). The CDR3 totals 15 residues. Germline V gene data show CDR1 as KGHDR and CDR2 as SFDVKD. For the CDR3, the DNA is TGTGCCACCAGTGAGCCTTCCGGGACATCAAATACGCGGTATTTT. Translation gives CATSEPSGTSNTRYF.

CDR3 in DNA: TGTGCCAGCAGCGACGGACAGGGCCACCAGCCCCAGCATTTT. It is translated as CASSDGQGHQPQHF. The V and J genes are TRBV9 and TRBJ1-5, with 8 bases fitting TRBD1. Germline loops: CDR1 SGDLS, CDR2 YYNGEE. Unmatched junction bases numbered 6, after V lost 3 bases and J lost 7 bases. This CDR3 comprises 14 residues.

The gene calls are TRBV24-1 and TRBJ2-1, with TRBD1 identical over 7 bases. V was pared by 8 bases and J by 2 bases, with 8 bases of the junction left unmatched. CDR1 and CDR2 (germline): KGHDR, SFDVKD. This CDR3 is built from 15 residues. CDR3 region: CATTCRGMAYNEQFF. CDR3 nucleotides: TGTGCCACCACGTGCAGGGGGATGGCCTACAATGAGCAGTTCTTC.

A single count supports this clone. This chain uses TRBV28 with TRBJ1-1, with 10 bases identical to TRBD1. The CDR3 sequence is 14 residues long. Germline V gene data show CDR1 as MDHEN and CDR2 as SYDVKM. After removal of 7 bases from V and 11 bases from J, the junction contained 13 bases not matched to a gene. The CDR3 protein is CASTPGQGTSGAFF. The CDR3 bases are TGTGCCAGCACCCCGGGACAGGGGACTTCGGGGGCTTTCTTT. The whole variable domain, filled in from reference TRBV28 and TRBJ1-1, reads DVKVTQSSRYLVKRTGEKVFLECVQDMDHENMFWYRQDPGLGLRLIYFSYDVKMKEKGDIPEGYSVSREKKERFSLILESASTNQTSMYLCASTPGQGTSGAFFGQGTRLTVV.

CDR3 in amino acids: CASSFTGYNEQFF. In DNA, the CDR3 is TGTGCCAGCAGCTTTACAGGGTACAATGAGCAGTTCTTC. The chain couples TRBV5-5 to TRBJ2-1, with D possibly matching TRBD1 (6 bases). The CDR3 totals 13 residues. V gave up 2 bases and J gave up 4 bases, with 7 bases separating them. From germline, CDR1 is SGHKS and CDR2 YYEKEE (reference sequence).

The chain employs TRBV3-1 (or the pseudogene TRBV3-2) and TRBJ2-5; TRBD2 matches at 9 bases. The CDR3 is 16 amino acids. The ends lost 0 bases at V and 5 bases at J; junction bases unmatched: 7. Germline V gives CDR1 LGHDT, CDR2 YNNKEL (reference sequence). CDR3: CASSQEFAGGGETQYF. The CDR3 DNA sequence: TGTGCCAGCAGCCAAGAATTCGCGGGAGGGGGGGAGACCCAGTACTTC.

V and J are TRBV19 and TRBJ2-7; D is perhaps TRBD1 (6 bases). CDR1 and CDR2 from the germline V gene are LNHDA and SQIVND (reference sequence). The CDR3 spans 13 residues. V lost 5 bases to trimming and J lost 10 bases, with 18 bases between them. The CDR3 nucleotides are TGTGCCAGTAGTCCCGGGGACACTGCCATCCAGTACGTC. Amino acid sequence: CASSPGDTAIQYV.